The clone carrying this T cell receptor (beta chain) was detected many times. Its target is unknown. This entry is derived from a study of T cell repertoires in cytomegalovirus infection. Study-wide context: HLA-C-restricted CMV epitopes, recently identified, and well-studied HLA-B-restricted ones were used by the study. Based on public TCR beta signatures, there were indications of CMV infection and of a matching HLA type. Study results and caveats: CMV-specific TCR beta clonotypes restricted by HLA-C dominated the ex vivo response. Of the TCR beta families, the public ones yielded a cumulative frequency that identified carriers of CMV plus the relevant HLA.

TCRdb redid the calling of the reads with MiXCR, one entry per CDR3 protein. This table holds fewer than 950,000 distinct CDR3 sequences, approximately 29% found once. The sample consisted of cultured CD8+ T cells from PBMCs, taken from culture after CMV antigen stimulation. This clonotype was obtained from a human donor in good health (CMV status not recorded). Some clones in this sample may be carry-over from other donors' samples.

The CDR3 spells CASSQEAGLNTEAFF. In nucleotides, the CDR3 is TGCGCCAGCAGCCAAGAAGCAGGCTTGAACACTGAAGCTTTCTTT. J is TRBJ1-1 and V is TRBV4-1, with unresolved D. Germline CDR1 is MGHRA and CDR2 is YSYEKL. The CDR3 is 15 residues long. Trimming took 0 bases from V and 0 from J, leaving 8 bases between them.